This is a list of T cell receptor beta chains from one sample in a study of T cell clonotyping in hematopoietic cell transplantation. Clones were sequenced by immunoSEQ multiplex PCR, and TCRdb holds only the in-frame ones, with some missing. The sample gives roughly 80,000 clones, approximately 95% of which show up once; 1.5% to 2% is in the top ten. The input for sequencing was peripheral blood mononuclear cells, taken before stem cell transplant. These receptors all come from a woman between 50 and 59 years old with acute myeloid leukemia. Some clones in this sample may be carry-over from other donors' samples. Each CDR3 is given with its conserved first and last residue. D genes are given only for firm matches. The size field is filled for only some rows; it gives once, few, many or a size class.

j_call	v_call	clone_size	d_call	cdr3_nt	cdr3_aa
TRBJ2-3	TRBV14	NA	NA	TGTGCCAGCAGCCGTGGCGTTTCAGGGGCCGGCACAGATACGCAGTATTTT	CASSRGVSGAGTDTQYF
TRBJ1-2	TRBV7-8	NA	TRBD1	TGTGCCAGCAGACTAGACAGGGTTGGCTATGGCTACACCTTC	CASRLDRVGYGYTF
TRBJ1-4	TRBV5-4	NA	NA	TGTGCCAGCAGCTTGGATGCAGGGAATGAAAAACTGTTTTTT	CASSLDAGNEKLFF
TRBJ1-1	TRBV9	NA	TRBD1	TGTGCCAGCAGCGCGCAGGGGGCCAACACTGAAGCTTTCTTT	CASSAQGANTEAFF
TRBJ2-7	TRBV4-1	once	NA	TGCGCCAGCAGCCAAGTACCTCATGCCGACGAGCAGTACTTC	CASSQVPHADEQYF
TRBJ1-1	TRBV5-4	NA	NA	TGTGCCAGCAGCTTATACACAGGGCAACCAGGTACGGCTTTCTTT	CASSLYTGQPGTAFF
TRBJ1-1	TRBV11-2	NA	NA	TGTGCCAGCAGCTCCCGAGGAGCGAACACTGAAGCTTTCTTT	CASSSRGANTEAFF
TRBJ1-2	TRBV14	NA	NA	TGTGCCAGCAGCTTTGACAAGAACTATGGCTACACCTTC	CASSFDKNYGYTF
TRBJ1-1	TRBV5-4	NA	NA	TGTGCCAGCAGTATGCCCGGCGCGTCGTGGACTGAAGCTTTCTTT	CASSMPGASWTEAFF
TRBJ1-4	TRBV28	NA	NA	TGTGCCAGCAGTTTATGGGCGACACGGGATGAGGCTAATGAAAAACTGTTTTTT	CASSLWATRDEANEKLFF
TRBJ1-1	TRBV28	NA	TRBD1	TGTGCCAGCAGTTTGGGGGGACAGGGGACGAACACTGAAGCTTTCTTT	CASSLGGQGTNTEAFF
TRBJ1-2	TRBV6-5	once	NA	TGTGCCAGCAAAATGGACTACTCTAACTATGGCTACACCTTC	CASKMDYSNYGYTF
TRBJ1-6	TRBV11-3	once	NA	TGTGCCAGCAGCCGGGGTCCTAATTCACCCCTCCACTTT	CASSRGPNSPLHF
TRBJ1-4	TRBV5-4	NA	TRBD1	TGTGCCAGCAGCTCTGGACAGGGCTTTAATGAAAAACTGTTTTTT	CASSSGQGFNEKLFF
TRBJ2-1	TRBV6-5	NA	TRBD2	TGTGCCAGCAGTTACTCTCTAGCGGGAGGACCTAATGAGCAGTTCTTC	CASSYSLAGGPNEQFF
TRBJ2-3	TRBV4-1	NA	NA	TGCGCCAGCAGAGCTCTAGCGCAAAGCACAGATACGCAGTATTTT	CASRALAQSTDTQYF
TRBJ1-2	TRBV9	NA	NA	TGTGCCAGCAGCGTAGGGGGCCTTAATGCATATGGCTACACCTTC	CASSVGGLNAYGYTF
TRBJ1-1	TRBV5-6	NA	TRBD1	TGTGCCAGCAGCTTGTCAAACAGGGGGATCACTGAAGCTTTCTTT	CASSLSNRGITEAFF
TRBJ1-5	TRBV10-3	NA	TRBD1	TGTGCCATCAGTACAGGGGATCAGCCCCAGCATTTT	CAISTGDQPQHF
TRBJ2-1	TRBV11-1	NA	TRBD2	TGTGCCAGCAGACCCGGGACTAGCGGGAAGTACGCTGAGCAGTTCTTC	CASRPGTSGKYAEQFF
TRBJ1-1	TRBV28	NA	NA	TGTGCCAGCTCTCTTGACTTTCCTGGCGCTGAAGCTTTCTTT	CASSLDFPGAEAFF
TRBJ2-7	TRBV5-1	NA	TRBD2	TGCGCCAGCAGCTCCCAGCAGCCTAGCGGGAGAAACGAGCAGTACTTC	CASSSQQPSGRNEQYF
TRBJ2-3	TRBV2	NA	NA	TGTGCCAGCAGTGAATTGCCCACAGATACGCAGTATTTT	CASSELPTDTQYF
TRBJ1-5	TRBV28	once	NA	TGTGCCAGCACCGGGGGTAGGGCCTCTAGCAATCAGCCCCAGCATTTT	CASTGGRASSNQPQHF
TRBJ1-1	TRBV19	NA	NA	TGTGCCAGTAGTATTAACAGGAACACTGAAGCTTTCTTT	CASSINRNTEAFF
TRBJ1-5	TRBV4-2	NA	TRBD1	TGTGCCAGCAGCCAAGAGGGGACAGGGGGTAGCAATCAGCCCCAGCATTTT	CASSQEGTGGSNQPQHF